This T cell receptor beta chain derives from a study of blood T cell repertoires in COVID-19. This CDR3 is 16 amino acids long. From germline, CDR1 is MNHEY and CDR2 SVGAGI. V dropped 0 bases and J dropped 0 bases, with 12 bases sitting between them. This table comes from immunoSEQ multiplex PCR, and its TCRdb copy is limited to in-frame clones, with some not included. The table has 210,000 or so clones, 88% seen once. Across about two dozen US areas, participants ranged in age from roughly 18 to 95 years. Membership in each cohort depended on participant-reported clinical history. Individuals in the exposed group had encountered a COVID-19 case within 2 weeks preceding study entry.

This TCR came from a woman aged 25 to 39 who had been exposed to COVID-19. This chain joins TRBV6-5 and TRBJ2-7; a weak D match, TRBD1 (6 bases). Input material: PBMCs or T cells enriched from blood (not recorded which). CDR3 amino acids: CASSYSARGTSYEQYF. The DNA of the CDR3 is TGTGCCAGCAGTTACTCGGCCAGGGGAACCTCCTACGAGCAGTACTTC.